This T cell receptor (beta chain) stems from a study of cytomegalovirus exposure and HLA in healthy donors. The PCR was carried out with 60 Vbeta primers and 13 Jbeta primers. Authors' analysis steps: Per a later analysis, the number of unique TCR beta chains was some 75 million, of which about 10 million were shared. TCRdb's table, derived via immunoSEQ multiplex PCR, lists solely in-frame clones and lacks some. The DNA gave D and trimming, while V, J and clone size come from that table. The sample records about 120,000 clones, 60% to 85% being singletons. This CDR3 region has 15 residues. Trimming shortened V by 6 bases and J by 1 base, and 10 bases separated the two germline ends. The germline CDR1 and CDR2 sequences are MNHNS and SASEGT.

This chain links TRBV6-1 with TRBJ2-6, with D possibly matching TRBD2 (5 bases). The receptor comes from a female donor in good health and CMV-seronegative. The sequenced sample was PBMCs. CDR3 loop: CASSLQRSGANVLTF. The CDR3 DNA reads TGTGCCAGCAGCTTACAGCGGTCTGGGGCCAACGTCCTGACTTTC.